The 18 T cell receptor beta chains given below trace back to one sample, sequenced in a study of Tregs in tolerant kidney transplant recipients. Method: immunoSEQ multiplex PCR; TCRdb's copy keeps in-frame clones and lacks some. This repertoire comprises roughly 23,000 clones; its ten largest clones make up about 4%. Recipients received nonmyeloablative bone marrow transplants from related graft donors, with transient mixed chimerism. This material consisted of CD4+ T cells from blood (PBMCs), taken 6 months after the transplant. These receptors were obtained from a human patient who received a combined kidney and bone marrow transplant. Some T cells here may be from the graft donor.

Of note for this clone: The read finishes 3 residues shy of the CDR3 end, and the germline J gene is used to complete it. The chain combines TRBV4-1 with TRBJ2-5, with 7 bases that match TRBD1. The CDR3 has 15 residues. CDR1 is MGHRA, CDR2 YSYEKL, per germline. After removal of 4 bases from V and 2 bases from J, the junction contained 7 bases not matched to a gene. CDR3 in amino acids: CASSLAGTVQETQYF. CDR3 DNA (partial): TGCGCCAGCAGCCTGGCAGGGACAGTGCAAGAGACC.

A remark on this clone: The read halts 3 residues ahead of the CDR3 end, with the missing end drawn from the germline J gene. This rearrangement joins TRBV12-3 or TRBV12-4 to TRBJ1-3; 7 bases are a match to TRBD1. The CDR3 totals 15 residues. The V and J ends lost 6 bases and 2 bases, in that order; junction bases with no gene match: 7. CDR3: CASRQEDRPGNTIYF. Partial CDR3 DNA: TGTGCCAGCAGACAAGAGGACAGGCCTGGAAACACC.

A note on this clone: The CDR3 goes on 3 residues after the read ends, and that part is filled in from the germline J gene. The chain has TRBV6-4 and TRBJ2-7, with D perhaps TRBD1 (6 bases). The germline V gene has CDR1 MRHNA and CDR2 SNTAGT. CDR3 length: 13 residues. V was clipped by 6 bases and J by 6 bases, with 15 bases between them. The CDR3 bases that were read are TGTGCCAGCAGCCTTACCTTCAGGGGCGAG. Translation gives CASSLTFRGE. The entire CDR3 reads CASSLTFRGEQYF.

As to this clone: The read stops 3 residues short of the end of the CDR3; the missing end is completed from the germline J gene. J is TRBJ1-1 and V is TRBV20-1, with no clear D. V shed 3 bases and J shed 5 bases, with 13 bases lying between them. CDR3 length: 13 residues. In germline, CDR1 is DFQATT, CDR2 SNEGSKA (reference sequence). CDR3 amino acids: CSASRRSGTEAFF. CDR3 DNA, as far as it was read: TGCAGTGCTAGTCGGCGGAGTGGGACTGAA.

A remark on this clone: The read ends 3 residues early relative to the CDR3; the germline J gene fills the gap. The V and J genes are TRBV5-1 and TRBJ2-3, with TRBD2 matching 10 bases. After removal of 4 bases from V and 6 bases from J, the junction contained 8 bases not matched to a gene. The CDR3 is made up of 15 amino acids. Germline assignment: CDR1 SGHRS and CDR2 YFSETQ. The sequenced CDR3 bases are TGCGCCAGCAGCGCCGGACTAGCGGTATGGGATACG. Translated: CASSAGLAVWDT. The whole CDR3 protein reads CASSAGLAVWDTQYF. The whole variable domain, filled in from reference TRBV5-1 and TRBJ2-3, reads KAGVTQTPRYLIKTRGQQVTLSCSPISGHRSVSWYQQTPGQGLQFLFEYFSETQRNKGNFPGRFSGRQFSNSRSEMNVSTLELGDSALYLCASSAGLAVWDTQYFGPGTRLTVL.

A remark on this clone: The read gets to within 3 residues of the CDR3 end, and the germline J gene fills in the rest. The chain has TRBV7-9 and TRBJ1-2; 7 bases align to TRBD1. Germline-derived CDR1 and CDR2 are SEHNR and FQNEAQ (reference sequence). This CDR3 is 12 amino acids long. With V trimmed by 5 bases and J by 7 bases, 4 bases remained unmatched. The CDR3 sequence is CASSDRAGGYTF. The CDR3 bases that were read are TGTGCCAGCAGCGACAGGGCTGGTGGC.

About this clone: Coverage ceases 3 residues before the CDR3 finishes, and the germline J gene fills in the end. The rearrangement links TRBV2 to TRBJ2-7, with D perhaps matching TRBD2 (6 bases). Germline values: CDR1 SNHLY, CDR2 FYNNEI. V was shortened by 6 bases and J by 1 base, with 19 bases between the two germline ends. The CDR3 runs 16 residues. The CDR3 bases that were read are TGTGCCAGCAGGGTCCCAGCGAGGGGAGGATCCTACGAG. Translated: CASRVPARGGSYE. Given in full, the CDR3 is CASRVPARGGSYEQYF.

On this clone itself: The CDR3 end lies 3 residues beyond the end of the read and is filled in from the germline J gene. V usage is TRBV7-2 and J usage is TRBJ1-3; perhaps TRBD1 as D (6 bases). The CDR3 covers 15 residues. The germline CDR1 and CDR2 sequences are SGHTA and FQGNSA. The V end was cut by 2 bases, the J end by 0 bases, with 8 bases between. CDR3 sequence: CASSLTGISGNTIYF. The DNA read from the CDR3 is TGTGCCAGCAGCTTAACAGGGATCTCTGGAAACACC.

Of note for this clone: The read ends 3 residues shy of where the CDR3 ends; the end is completed using the germline J gene. The gene calls are TRBV7-2 and TRBJ2-5; D call uncertain. CDR1 is SGHTA and CDR2 is FQGNSA in the germline V gene. The CDR3 is 11 amino acids. The V end was cut by 5 bases, the J end by 3 bases, with 4 bases between. This chain's CDR3 is CASSHKETQYF. Partial CDR3 DNA: TGTGCCAGCAGCCACAAAGAGACC.

Of note for this clone: The sequence runs out 3 residues before the end of the CDR3; the remainder is reconstructed from the germline J gene. V usage is TRBV18 and J usage is TRBJ2-3, with D perhaps TRBD2 (5 bases). The ends were cut back, 3 bases at V and 1 base at J, with 8 bases in the middle. Germline V lookup: CDR1 KGHSH, CDR2 LQKENI. The CDR3 has 14 amino acids. The sequenced part of the CDR3 DNA is TGTGCCAGCTCACCGAGGGCCGGCACAGATACG. Protein sequence: CASSPRAGTDT. The whole CDR3 region reads CASSPRAGTDTQYF. Full variable domain (rest looked up from reference TRBV18 and TRBJ2-3): NAGVMQNPRHLVRRRGQEARLRCSPMKGHSHVYWYRQLPEEGLKFMVYLQKENIIDESGMPKERFSAEFPKEGPSILRIQQVVRGDSAAYFCASSPRAGTDTQYFGPGTRLTVL.

Worth noting for this clone: The CDR3 end lies 3 residues beyond the end of the read and is filled in from the germline J gene. The V and J genes are TRBV10-3 and TRBJ2-7, with 8 nucleotides matching TRBD1. J was trimmed by 4 bases and V by 8 bases; bases with no gene match: 1. CDR3 length equals 11 residues. Germline V CDR1 and CDR2: ENHRY, SYGVKD. CDR3 bases read: TGTGCCATCGGACAGGGATACGAG. Its protein product is CAIGQGYE. In full, the CDR3 is CAIGQGYEQYF.

Worth noting for this clone: The DNA ends 3 residues before the CDR3 does, and the rest of the CDR3 is filled in from the germline J gene. The V call is TRBV2, the J call TRBJ2-1, with a weak D call TRBD1 (6 bases). V was clipped by 7 bases and J by 6 bases, with 10 bases between them. Germline CDR1 is SNHLY and CDR2 is FYNNEI. The CDR3 is made up of 12 amino acids. CDR3 protein: CASTTGLNEQFF. CDR3 bases read: TGTGCCAGCACGACAGGTCTCAATGAG.

CDR3 DNA (partial): TGTGCCAGCAGCGCCCAGGAGAGAGGCACTGAA. Translated, it gives CASSAQERGTE. The whole CDR3 sequence reads CASSAQERGTEAFF. The chain is built from TRBV9 and TRBJ1-1; D is ambiguous. The observed sequence ends 3 residues before the CDR3 terminus, with the missing tail filled in from the germline J gene. From germline, CDR1 is SGDLS and CDR2 YYNGEE. V was clipped by 3 bases and J by 4 bases, with 13 bases between them. The CDR3 sequence is 14 residues long.

Of note for this clone: The read terminates 3 residues ahead of where the CDR3 ends, so the germline J gene completes it. The chain employs TRBV20-1 and TRBJ1-2; 10 bases line up with TRBD1. This CDR3 is built from 14 residues. Germline CDR1 is DFQATT and CDR2 is SNEGSKA (reference sequence). The part of the CDR3 DNA that was read is TGCAGTGCTCCTCAACCGGGACAGGGGAGCGGC. This codes for CSAPQPGQGSG. The entire CDR3 protein reads CSAPQPGQGSGYTF.

In the case of this clone: The DNA ends 3 residues before the CDR3 does, and the rest of the CDR3 is filled in from the germline J gene. The chain links TRBV20-1 to TRBJ1-6; the D gene is possibly TRBD1 (6 bases). The CDR3 runs to 13 residues. CDR1 is DFQATT and CDR2 is SNEGSKA in the germline V gene (reference sequence). V shed 3 bases and J shed 7 bases, with 10 bases lying between them. The sequenced CDR3 bases are TGCAGTGCTAGGGGGGGGCCCAATTCACCC. Its translation is CSARGGPNSP. The CDR3 in full is CSARGGPNSPLHF.

In the case of this clone: Sequencing ends 3 residues short of the CDR3 end; the germline J gene provides the rest. The chain recombines TRBV5-6 with TRBJ1-6; D is unresolved. The V end was cut by 6 bases, the J end by 8 bases, with 12 bases between. The CDR3 consists of 13 residues. In germline, CDR1 is SGHDT, CDR2 YYEEEE. The sequenced part of the CDR3 DNA is TGTGCCAGCACCTCGGGGAAGGATTCACCC. It encodes CASTSGKDSP. The CDR3, in full, reads CASTSGKDSPLHF.

To note about this clone: Read sequence stops 3 residues before the CDR3 end, and the germline J gene provides the missing end. V gene TRBV5-6 combines with J gene TRBJ2-7; the match to TRBD1 covers 10 bases. Trimming at V came to 0 bases and at J to 4 bases, leaving 4 bases not matched to a gene. This CDR3 spans 15 amino acids. Germline V gene lookup returns CDR1 SGHDT and CDR2 YYEEEE. CDR3 sequence reads: CASSLVGQGSYEQYF. The part of the CDR3 DNA that was read is TGTGCCAGCAGCTTGGTGGGACAGGGGTCTTACGAG.

This clone counts as large by frequency. The read comes to an end 3 residues before the CDR3 does, leaving the germline J gene to fill in the end. V usage is TRBV29-1 and J usage is TRBJ2-4, with 12 bases lining up with TRBD2. This CDR3 has 18 amino acids. Per the germline V gene, CDR1 is SQVTM and CDR2 is ANQGSEA. Unmatched junction bases numbered 12, after V lost 5 bases and J lost 1 base. The CDR3 bases that were read are TGCAGCGTTTGGCTAGCGGGGGGGCCATGTGTGGCCAAAAACATT. This translates into CSVWLAGGPCVAKNI. The entire CDR3 sequence reads CSVWLAGGPCVAKNIQYF.